These 17 T cell receptor beta chains came from one sample sequenced in a study of monozygotic twins with inflammatory bowel disease. TCRdb reprocessed the 5' RACE reads, keeping one entry per CDR3 protein, no DNA. This table lists about 350,000 distinct CDR3 sequences. The sample comprised blood. The receptors here all came from a human donor with ulcerative colitis or Crohn's disease, or a healthy co-twin of an affected twin (not recorded which).

The chain has TRBV15 and TRBJ2-5. CDR3 length: 13 amino acids. The germline V gene encodes CDR1 LNHNV and CDR2 YYDKDF (reference sequence). Here the CDR3 reads CATRNGQGETQYF.

The chain is built from TRBV4-1 and TRBJ2-7; TCRdb outputs TRBD1, but without DNA this stays unchecked. The CDR3 length is 13 residues. Germline assignment: CDR1 MGHRA and CDR2 YSYEKL. CDR3 protein: CASSQGPGDEQYF.

The chain employs TRBV3-1 and TRBJ1-4. The CDR3 spans 15 residues. In germline, CDR1 is LGHDT, CDR2 YNNKEL (reference sequence). CDR3 loop: CASSLAEATNEKLFF.

This chain joins TRBV19 and TRBJ2-1; there is no DNA to check the TCRdb D call of TRBD2. CDR3 length: 14 amino acids. Per the germline V gene, CDR1 is LNHDA and CDR2 is SQIVND (reference sequence). The CDR3 is CASTMTSGGGEQFF.

This chain connects TRBV20-1 to TRBJ1-5. The CDR3 contains 17 residues. Germline V gene data show CDR1 as DFQATT and CDR2 as SNEGSKA (reference sequence). The CDR3 sequence: CSARDERADYSNQPQHF.

The chain has TRBV6-1 and TRBJ1-1; TCRdb designates TRBD1, a call that cannot be tested without DNA. The CDR3 runs 15 residues. Germline assignment: CDR1 MNHNS and CDR2 SASEGT. The CDR3 reads CASNPDRGIGTEAFF.

The V call is TRBV4-1, the J call TRBJ2-6; TCRdb's D call of TRBD2 is untestable without DNA. CDR1 is MGHRA and CDR2 is YSYEKL in the germline V gene. This CDR3 has 19 amino acids. CDR3 protein: CASSQSGLAGSSGANVLTF.

This chain uses TRBV11-2 with TRBJ2-7. This CDR3 is built from 13 residues. CDR1 is SGHAT, CDR2 FQNNGV, per germline. The CDR3 region is CASSLEPGREQYF.

The V call is TRBV29-1, the J call TRBJ2-7; the TCRdb D gene call, TRBD1, has no DNA to confirm it. Per the germline V gene, CDR1 is SQVTM and CDR2 is ANQGSEA. CDR3 length: 15 residues. This chain's CDR3 is CSVEDRGQGANEQYF.

The chain carries TRBV27 and TRBJ2-5. CDR1 MNHEY and CDR2 SMNVEV come from the germline V gene (reference sequence). The CDR3 length is 11 residues. The CDR3 spells CASSLGGTQYF.

The chain has TRBV5-1 and TRBJ2-5; TCRdb outputs TRBD1, but without DNA this stays unchecked. There are 15 residues in the CDR3. Germline V lookup: CDR1 SGHRS, CDR2 YFSETQ. CDR3: CASSLEASGGETQYF.

The CDR3 sequence is CASSLDPAQANYGYTF. This chain joins TRBV7-2 and TRBJ1-2; TCRdb lists TRBD1, though no DNA is available to test this call. The CDR3 runs 16 residues. Germline V gene sequence: CDR1 SGHTA, CDR2 FQGNSA.

V is TRBV7-8 and J is TRBJ1-1; TCRdb lists TRBD1, though no DNA is available to test this call. CDR1 is SGHVS, CDR2 FQNEAQ, per germline. The CDR3 spans 15 residues. Here the CDR3 reads CASSPTGLGDTEAFF.

J is TRBJ2-7 and V is TRBV5-1; TCRdb names TRBD1, which stays unverified in the absence of DNA. Germline loops: CDR1 SGHRS, CDR2 YFSETQ. The CDR3 has 16 amino acids. This CDR3 reads CASSLDPPGQGGEQYF.

The V call is TRBV19, the J call TRBJ2-7; checking the TCRdb D call of TRBD1 is not possible without DNA. CDR3 length equals 15 residues. Germline lookup yields CDR1 LNHDA and CDR2 SQIVND (reference sequence). The CDR3 sequence is CASSTPRTGGYEQYF. The variable domain in full, with the rest retrieved from reference TRBV19 and TRBJ2-7, is DGGITQSPKYLFRKEGQNVTLSCEQNLNHDAMYWYRQDPGQGLRLIYYSQIVNDFQKGDIAEGYSVSREKKESFPLTVTSAQKNPTAFYLCASSTPRTGGYEQYFGPGTRLTVT.

The V call is TRBV4-1, the J call TRBJ2-7; there is no DNA to check the TCRdb D call of TRBD2. Germline V gives CDR1 MGHRA, CDR2 YSYEKL. The CDR3 runs to 16 residues. The CDR3 loop is CASSQELPRGLREQYF.

The J gene is TRBJ1-2, the V gene TRBV28; TCRdb's D call, TRBD1, is unchecked because there is no DNA. The CDR3 runs to 17 residues. Germline V gives CDR1 MDHEN, CDR2 SYDVKM. CDR3 residues: CASSSPGGGGSNYGYTF.